These 32 T cell receptor beta chains were sequenced from one sample in a study of T-cell reconstitution after alpha-beta-depleted transplantation in children. A TCRbeta library incorporating unique molecular identifiers was prepared. TCRdb fed the PCR reads into MiXCR, producing one record per CDR3 protein. Altogether around 800,000 distinct CDR3 sequences are present, around 17% being singletons, with the ten largest covering about 5%. Material: PBMCs, mostly from graft donor cells, obtained 360 days after TCRalphabeta/CD19-depleted stem cell transplant. The receptors come from a male patient aged 5 to 17 who had a stem cell transplant for acute lymphoblastic leukemia, so the T cells may come from the graft donor.

There are a few counts of this clonotype. This chain links TRBV5-1 with TRBJ2-2, with D possibly being TRBD1 (6 bases). The CDR3 is 14 residues long. V was shortened by 4 bases and J by 11 bases, with 18 bases between the two germline ends. The V gene's germline CDR1 is SGHRS and CDR2 YFSETQ. Here the CDR3 DNA reads TGCGCCAGCAGCCGGACGACAGGAAGGAAAGAGCTGTTTTTT. This translates into CASSRTTGRKELFF.

Only a few counts were recorded for this clonotype. V usage is TRBV10-3 and J usage is TRBJ2-1; 8 bases agree with TRBD2. J lost 7 bases, V lost 0 bases, and 11 bases had no gene match. CDR1 and CDR2 from the germline V gene are ENHRY and SYGVKD. The CDR3 runs to 17 residues. CDR3 nucleotides: TGTGCCATCAGTGAGTCCTCGTGGGCGGGGGGTCGGAATGAGCAGTTCTTC. Protein sequence: CAISESSWAGGRNEQFF.

This clonotype was seen many times. The chain joins TRBV6-5 to TRBJ2-1; 8 positions match TRBD1. The CDR3 runs to 15 residues. The germline CDR1 and CDR2 sequences are MNHEY and SVGAGI. The trim removed 5 bases at V and 5 bases at J, leaving 8 bases unmatched. The CDR3 loop reads CASSNDRGSHNEQFF. CDR3 bases: TGTGCCAGCAGTAACGACAGGGGAAGTCACAATGAGCAGTTCTTC.

This clonotype has more than one count but fewer than ten. The gene calls are TRBV5-6 and TRBJ2-7; D remains ambiguous. Germline CDR1 reads SGHDT; CDR2 reads YYEEEE. The V and J ends lost 2 bases and 0 bases respectively, with 12 bases between them. CDR3 length equals 15 residues. This CDR3 reads CASSFYSPSSYEQYF. CDR3 in DNA: TGTGCCAGCAGCTTCTACAGTCCGAGCTCCTACGAGCAGTACTTC.

The chain joins TRBV24-1 to TRBJ1-2, with D unresolved. The V gene lost 6 bases and the J gene lost 3 bases, with 10 bases spanning the gap. The CDR3 runs to 13 residues. The germline CDR1 and CDR2 sequences are KGHDR and SFDVKD. This CDR3 reads CATSREADYGYTF. Written as DNA, the CDR3 is TGTGCCACCAGTAGGGAGGCTGACTATGGCTACACCTTC.

In this sample, this clonotype turned up a few times. This chain uses TRBV2 with TRBJ2-2; 10 nucleotides match TRBD2. V lost 3 bases and J lost 7; bases outside the gene matches: 5. The CDR3 has 15 amino acids. CDR1 and CDR2 from the germline V gene are SNHLY and FYNNEI. CDR3 sequence (DNA): TGTGCCAGCAGTGACGAGCGGGAGGGTGTCGGGGAGCTGTTTTTT. It is translated as CASSDEREGVGELFF.

The V and J genes are TRBV12-5 and TRBJ2-7; D perhaps matches TRBD1 (7 bases). The V gene lost 3 bases and the J gene lost 2 bases, with 26 bases spanning the gap. The CDR3 runs to 19 residues. Germline CDR1 LGHNT, CDR2 FRNRAP. Here the CDR3 DNA reads TGTGCTAGTGGTTTCCCCCCCGGGGACAGTGTGGGAGGTCCCTACGAGCAGTACTTC. Its translation is CASGFPPGDSVGGPYEQYF.

This chain connects TRBV10-3 to TRBJ2-7, with TRBD2 matching over 9 bases. J gave up 0 bases and V 7 bases, and 1 base lay outside the gene matches. There are 13 residues in the CDR3. In germline, CDR1 is ENHRY, CDR2 SYGVKD. The DNA of the CDR3 is TGTGCCATCAATAGCGGGAGCTCCTACGAGCAGTACTTC. Its translation: CAINSGSSYEQYF.

This sequence joins TRBV5-1 and TRBJ2-3; 11 bases fit TRBD2. Germline-derived CDR1 and CDR2 are SGHRS and YFSETQ. The CDR3 has 15 residues. V lost 7 bases and J lost 4; bases outside the gene matches: 8. CDR3: CASFTTSGIADTQYF. In DNA form, the CDR3 reads TGCGCCAGCTTCACGACTAGCGGGATCGCAGATACGCAGTATTTT.

This clonotype came up a few times. The chain is built from TRBV5-1 and TRBJ1-1, with unresolved D. Germline V gene sequence: CDR1 SGHRS, CDR2 YFSETQ. The CDR3 runs 14 residues. Trimming took 4 bases from V and 0 from J, leaving 10 bases between them. CDR3 bases: TGCGCCAGCAGCACCCAGACACTGAACACTGAAGCTTTCTTT. Translated: CASSTQTLNTEAFF.

The V and J genes are TRBV12-3 or TRBV12-4 and TRBJ2-7; a possible D gene is TRBD1 (6 bases). The CDR3 has 14 amino acids. Trimming left V 3 bases short and J 2 bases short, with 11 bases between. CDR3 amino acids: CASSFHGGTYEQYF. In nucleotides, the CDR3 is TGTGCCAGCAGTTTCCATGGGGGCACCTACGAGCAGTACTTC.

The chain recombines TRBV5-5 with TRBJ2-7; D possibly corresponds to TRBD2 (7 bases). V was shortened by 5 bases and J by 5 bases, with 20 bases between the two germline ends. The CDR3 contains 15 residues. Germline CDR1 reads SGHKS; CDR2 reads YYEKEE (reference sequence). This CDR3 reads CASRPRGRGLHEQYF. The CDR3 nucleotides are TGTGCCAGCAGGCCGAGGGGGAGGGGTCTCCACGAGCAGTACTTC.

The CDR3: CSVGQPGDYGYTF. The CDR3 nucleotides read TGCAGCGTTGGACAGCCTGGGGACTATGGCTACACCTTC. The chain carries TRBV29-1 and TRBJ1-2; D might be TRBD1 (5 bases). CDR1 is SQVTM and CDR2 is ANQGSEA in the germline V gene. The CDR3 has 13 amino acids. Between the trimmed V and J ends, which lost 4 bases and 3 bases, there was a span of 12 bases.

The chain employs TRBV20-1 and TRBJ2-2, with D unclear. CDR1 is DFQATT, CDR2 SNEGSKA, per germline (reference sequence). This CDR3 comprises 16 residues. Deletions cut 0 bases from V and 3 bases from J, with 14 bases between. Written as DNA, the CDR3 is TGCAGTGCTAGAGATCCTTTCTCGGCCCACACCGGGGAGCTGTTTTTT. It is translated as CSARDPFSAHTGELFF.

CDR3 sequence: CASSPPTSAPYNEQFF. DNA of the CDR3: TGTGCCAGCAGCCCACCGACTAGCGCACCCTACAATGAGCAGTTCTTC. V and J are TRBV3-1 and TRBJ2-1, with 8 bases matching TRBD2. V dropped 4 bases and J dropped 2; count of bases not matched to a gene: 7. Germline CDR1 is LGHDT and CDR2 is YNNKEL (reference sequence). This CDR3 comprises 16 residues.

The V and J genes are TRBV6-2 or TRBV6-3 and TRBJ2-7; TRBD2 matches at 16 bases. The CDR3 loop spans 21 amino acids. The V gene end was trimmed by 5 bases and the J gene end by 4 bases; junction bases not matched to a gene: 20. The V gene's germline CDR1 is MNHEY and CDR2 SVGEGT. The DNA of the CDR3 is TGTGCCAGCAGTATCATTCTCCTGGACCTCGGGACTAGCGGGAGGGTATACGAGCAGTACTTC. It codes for CASSIILLDLGTSGRVYEQYF.

J is TRBJ2-3 and V is TRBV18; D is unclear. CDR1 and CDR2 (germline): KGHSH, LQKENI. The CDR3 runs 15 residues. Trimming took off 4 bases at V and 9 bases at J, with 20 bases between the two ends. CDR3 loop: CASSLNKREVSTQYF. The CDR3 DNA follows: TGTGCCAGCTCACTGAACAAGCGCGAAGTTTCGACGCAGTATTTT. The complete variable domain, with remaining parts taken from reference TRBV18 and TRBJ2-3, reads NAGVMQNPRHLVRRRGQEARLRCSPMKGHSHVYWYRQLPEEGLKFMVYLQKENIIDESGMPKERFSAEFPKEGPSILRIQQVVRGDSAAYFCASSLNKREVSTQYFGPGTRLTVL.

This clonotype has just a few counts. The V and J genes are TRBV5-1 and TRBJ2-7; weak D call: TRBD1 (6 bases). The CDR3 has 14 amino acids. Trimming took off 5 bases at V and 4 bases at J, with 16 bases between the two ends. Looked up from germline, CDR1 is SGHRS and CDR2 is YFSETQ. The CDR3 nucleotides are TGCGCCAGCAGTAGCTGGGGGCCGCGGTACGAGCAGTACTTC. It is translated as CASSSWGPRYEQYF.

This clonotype has just a few counts. This chain joins TRBV27 and TRBJ2-3, with D perhaps given as TRBD1 or TRBD2 (5 bases each). Germline loops: CDR1 MNHEY, CDR2 SMNVEV (reference sequence). This CDR3 contains 17 residues. V lost 2 bases, J lost 2 bases, and 17 bases lay in between. Written as DNA, the CDR3 is TGTGCCAGCAGTTTAGGTTTGGGGGAGCCACACACAGATACGCAGTATTTT. Residues: CASSLGLGEPHTDTQYF.

Only a few counts were recorded for this clonotype. The CDR3 bases are TGTGCCAGCCGCAGGGTGGGGACAGATACGCAGTATTTT. It codes for CASRRVGTDTQYF. The rearrangement joins TRBV6-1 to TRBJ2-3; D might be TRBD1 (5 bases). CDR1 is MNHNS and CDR2 is SASEGT in the germline V gene. Trimming stripped 8 bases from V and 3 bases from J, with 12 bases between. This CDR3 comprises 13 residues.

This clonotype was picked up one time. The CDR3 DNA sequence: TGTGCCAGCAGCTTAGCCCCAAGGGACGGAACTAATGAAAAACTGTTTTTT. Protein: CASSLAPRDGTNEKLFF. The chain carries TRBV11-1 and TRBJ1-4; D may be TRBD1 (5 bases). CDR3 length: 17 residues. The V and J ends lost 0 bases and 1 base respectively, with 12 bases between them. From germline, CDR1 is SGHAT and CDR2 FQDESV (reference sequence).

The gene calls are TRBV20-1 and TRBJ1-1, with TRBD1 as a possible D gene (6 bases). The CDR3 is 16 amino acids. The V gene lost 0 bases and the J gene lost 7 bases, with 21 bases spanning the gap. The germline V gene has CDR1 DFQATT and CDR2 SNEGSKA (reference sequence). The DNA for the CDR3 is TGCAGTGCTAGAGATTGGGTAGGGGGGATTGAGAGTGAAGCTTTCTTT. Translated, it gives CSARDWVGGIESEAFF.

The chain has TRBV20-1 and TRBJ1-5; D remains unclear. This CDR3 is 12 amino acids long. Looked up from germline, CDR1 is DFQATT and CDR2 is SNEGSKA (reference sequence). Trimming shortened V by 0 bases and J by 2 bases, and 2 bases separated the two germline ends. The CDR3 DNA follows: TGCAGTGCTAGAGAACGCAATCAGCCCCAGCATTTT. Translated: CSARERNQPQHF.

The V gene is TRBV4-1, the J gene TRBJ2-7, with D perhaps TRBD1 (5 bases). The CDR3 length is 16 residues. Germline assignment: CDR1 MGHRA and CDR2 YSYEKL. The ends were cut back, 5 bases at V and 5 bases at J, with 22 bases in the middle. CDR3 residues: CASSTPIRGFRNEQYF. CDR3 sequence (DNA): TGCGCCAGCAGCACCCCGATAAGGGGATTTAGAAACGAGCAGTACTTC.

This clonotype has more than one count but fewer than ten. The chain employs TRBV9 and TRBJ2-5; 11 bases line up with TRBD2. The CDR3 totals 15 residues. The germline CDR1 and CDR2 sequences are SGDLS and YYNGEE. Losses at the gene ends were 0 bases for V and 4 bases for J; bases not matched to a gene: 2. CDR3 DNA: TGTGCCAGCAGCGTAGGTAGCGGGAGGGCAGAGACCCAGTACTTC. Encoded protein: CASSVGSGRAETQYF.

V usage is TRBV12-3 or TRBV12-4 and J usage is TRBJ2-4; a possible D gene is TRBD2 (7 bases). Between the trimmed V and J ends, which lost 6 bases and 6 bases, there was a span of 21 bases. There are 16 residues in the CDR3. CDR3 region: CASSALVGGLGNIQYF. CDR3 DNA sequence: TGTGCCAGCAGCGCGCTGGTGGGGGGGCTGGGAAACATTCAGTACTTC.

V usage is TRBV11-1 and J usage is TRBJ2-3; 13 nucleotides line up with TRBD2. The germline gives CDR1 SGHAT, CDR2 FQDESV (reference sequence). V gave up 4 bases and J gave up 0 bases; unmatched junction bases: 7. CDR3 length equals 18 residues. CDR3 amino acids: CASSWTSGSSASTDTQYF. The CDR3 coding sequence is TGTGCCAGCAGCTGGACTAGCGGGAGCTCGGCTAGCACAGATACGCAGTATTTT.

This clonotype was seen a few times. The V and J genes are TRBV2 and TRBJ2-7; 8 nucleotides agree with TRBD2. CDR3 size: 15 residues. Germline V gene sequence: CDR1 SNHLY, CDR2 FYNNEI. With V trimmed by 6 bases and J by 3 bases, 10 bases remained unmatched. The CDR3: CASRPLLAEFYEQYF. For the CDR3, the DNA is TGTGCCAGCAGACCGCTACTAGCGGAGTTCTACGAGCAGTACTTC.

The rearrangement joins TRBV6-5 to TRBJ1-2; D possibly corresponds to TRBD1 (5 bases). V was clipped by 1 base and J by 1 base, with 13 bases between them. The CDR3 has 16 residues. From germline, CDR1 is MNHEY and CDR2 SVGAGI. The CDR3 loop reads CASSYFAGFSNYGYTF. The CDR3 bases are TGTGCCAGCAGTTACTTCGCAGGGTTTAGTAACTATGGCTACACCTTC.

This clonotype was counted only a few times. The J gene is TRBJ1-1, the V gene TRBV20-1, with 8 bases matching TRBD1. Trimming removed 2 bases from V and 4 bases from J; junction bases left unmatched: 6. The germline V gene encodes CDR1 DFQATT and CDR2 SNEGSKA (reference sequence). This CDR3 region has 14 residues. CDR3 sequence: CSARLRTGGTEAFF. CDR3 in DNA: TGCAGTGCTAGATTACGAACAGGGGGCACTGAAGCTTTCTTT.

This clonotype was seen many times. The chain is built from TRBV15 and TRBJ1-5; TRBD1 agrees at 9 bases. Per the germline V gene, CDR1 is LNHNV and CDR2 is YYDKDF (reference sequence). The CDR3 contains 16 residues. Trimming removed 3 bases from V and 6 bases from J; junction bases left unmatched: 9. CDR3: CATSSPRRTGVQPQHF. CDR3 DNA sequence: TGTGCCACCAGCAGCCCCCGGAGGACAGGGGTTCAGCCCCAGCATTTT.

This CDR3 reads CASSFRQGDRYGYTF. In DNA, the CDR3 is TGTGCCAGCAGCTTCCGACAGGGAGACCGCTATGGCTACACCTTC. The V call is TRBV11-2, the J call TRBJ1-2, with 7 bases aligning to TRBD1. The V and J ends lost 3 bases and 4 bases, in that order; junction bases with no gene match: 8. There are 15 residues in the CDR3. Germline V lookup: CDR1 SGHAT, CDR2 FQNNGV. Full variable domain (missing parts from reference TRBV11-2 and TRBJ1-2): EAGVAQSPRYKIIEKRQSVAFWCNPISGHATLYWYQQILGQGPKLLIQFQNNGVVDDSQLPKDRFSAERLKGVDSTLKIQPAKLEDSAVYLCASSFRQGDRYGYTFGSGTRLTVV.